The T cell receptor (beta chain) described here comes from a study of chemoradiotherapy in HPV16-positive cancers. Study-level points and caveats: The functional HPV-specific definition rests on just a couple of HPV16-positive patients.

Looked up from germline, CDR1 is MNHEY and CDR2 is SMNVEV (reference sequence). J lost 8 bases, V lost 6 bases, and 10 bases had no gene match. This CDR3 is 14 amino acids long. Profiling relied on immunoSEQ multiplex PCR, and the TCRdb table lists in-frame clones only, not all of them. Found here are roughly 28,000 clones, 90% to 95% of them singletons; the top ten hold 22%. As regards this clone: Antigen unknown.

V and J are TRBV27 and TRBJ2-1; 7 positions match TRBD1. The sequencing here drew on blood, taken from a patient who underwent chemoradiotherapy. The receptor's source is a human donor with HPV-associated anogenital cancer. The CDR3 coding sequence is TGTGCCAGCAGCCTGACAGGGTATAGGTATGAGCAGTTCTTC. Translating it yields CASSLTGYRYEQFF.